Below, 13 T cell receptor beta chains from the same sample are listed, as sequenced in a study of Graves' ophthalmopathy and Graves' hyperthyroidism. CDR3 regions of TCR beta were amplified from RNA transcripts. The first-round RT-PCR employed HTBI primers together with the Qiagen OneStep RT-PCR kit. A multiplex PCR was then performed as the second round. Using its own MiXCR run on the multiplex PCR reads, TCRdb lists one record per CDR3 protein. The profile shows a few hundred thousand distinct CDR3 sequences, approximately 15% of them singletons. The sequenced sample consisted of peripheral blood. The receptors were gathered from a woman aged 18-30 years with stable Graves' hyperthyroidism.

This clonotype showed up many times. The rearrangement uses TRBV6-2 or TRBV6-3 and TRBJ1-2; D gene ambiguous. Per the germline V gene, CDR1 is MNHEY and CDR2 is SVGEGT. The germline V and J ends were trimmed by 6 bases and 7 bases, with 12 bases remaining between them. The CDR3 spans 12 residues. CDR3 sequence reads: CASSPDSAGYTF. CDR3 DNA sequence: TGTGCCAGCAGCCCAGACTCAGCTGGCTACACCTTC.

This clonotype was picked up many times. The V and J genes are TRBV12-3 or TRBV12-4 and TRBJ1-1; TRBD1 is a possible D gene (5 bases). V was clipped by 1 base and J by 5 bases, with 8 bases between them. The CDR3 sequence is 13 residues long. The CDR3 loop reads CASSLGGRTEAFF. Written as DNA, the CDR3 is TGTGCCAGCAGTTTAGGGGGCAGGACTGAAGCTTTCTTT.

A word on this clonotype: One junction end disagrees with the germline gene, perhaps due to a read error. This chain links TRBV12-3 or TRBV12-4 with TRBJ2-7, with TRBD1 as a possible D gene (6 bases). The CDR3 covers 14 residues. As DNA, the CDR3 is TGTGCCAGCAGCCGACAGGTAGGGCCCTACGATCAGTACTTC. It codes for CASSRQVGPYDQYF.

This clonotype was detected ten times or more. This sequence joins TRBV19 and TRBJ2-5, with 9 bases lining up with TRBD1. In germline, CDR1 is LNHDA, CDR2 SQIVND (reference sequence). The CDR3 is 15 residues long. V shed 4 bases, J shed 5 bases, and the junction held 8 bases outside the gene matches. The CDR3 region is CASSTWTGVGETQYF. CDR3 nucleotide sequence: TGTGCCAGTAGTACCTGGACAGGGGTCGGTGAGACCCAGTACTTC.

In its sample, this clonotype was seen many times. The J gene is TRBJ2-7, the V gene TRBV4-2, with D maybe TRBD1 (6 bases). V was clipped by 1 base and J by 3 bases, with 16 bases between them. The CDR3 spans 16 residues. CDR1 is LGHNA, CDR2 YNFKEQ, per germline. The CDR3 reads CASSQVAAGTNYEQYF. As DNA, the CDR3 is TGTGCCAGCAGCCAAGTTGCTGCAGGGACAAACTACGAGCAGTACTTC.

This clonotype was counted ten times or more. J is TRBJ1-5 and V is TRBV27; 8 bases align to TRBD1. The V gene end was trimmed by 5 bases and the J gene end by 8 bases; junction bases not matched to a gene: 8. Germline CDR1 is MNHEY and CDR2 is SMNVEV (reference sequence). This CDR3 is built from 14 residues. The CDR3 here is CASSPRTGREPQHF. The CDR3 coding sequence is TGTGCCAGCAGTCCCCGGACAGGGAGGGAGCCCCAGCATTTT.

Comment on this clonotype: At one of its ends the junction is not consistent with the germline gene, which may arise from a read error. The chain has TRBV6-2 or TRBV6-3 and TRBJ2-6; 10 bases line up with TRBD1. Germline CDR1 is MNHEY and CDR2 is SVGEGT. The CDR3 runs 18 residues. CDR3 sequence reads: CASSSPTGGSFGANVLTF. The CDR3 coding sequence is TGTGCCAGCAGTTCTCCGACAGGGGGCTCATTTGGGGCCAACGTTCTGACTTTC.

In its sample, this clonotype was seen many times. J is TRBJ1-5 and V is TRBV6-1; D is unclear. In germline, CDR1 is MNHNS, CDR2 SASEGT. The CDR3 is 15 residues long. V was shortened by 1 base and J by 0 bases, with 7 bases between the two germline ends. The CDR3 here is CASSEGHSSNQPQHF. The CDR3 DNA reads TGTGCCAGCAGTGAAGGTCACAGTAGCAATCAGCCCCAGCATTTT.

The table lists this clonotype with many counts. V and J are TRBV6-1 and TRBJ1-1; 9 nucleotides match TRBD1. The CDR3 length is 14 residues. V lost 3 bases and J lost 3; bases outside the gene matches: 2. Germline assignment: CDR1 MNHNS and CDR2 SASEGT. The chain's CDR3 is CASSETGGDTEAFF. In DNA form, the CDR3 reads TGTGCCAGCAGTGAGACAGGGGGTGACACTGAAGCTTTCTTT.

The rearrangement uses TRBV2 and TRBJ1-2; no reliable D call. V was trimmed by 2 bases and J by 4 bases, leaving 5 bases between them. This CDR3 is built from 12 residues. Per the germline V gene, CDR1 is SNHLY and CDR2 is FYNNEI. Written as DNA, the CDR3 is TGTGCCAGCAGTGAAACTCTCTATGGCTACACCTTC. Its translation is CASSETLYGYTF.

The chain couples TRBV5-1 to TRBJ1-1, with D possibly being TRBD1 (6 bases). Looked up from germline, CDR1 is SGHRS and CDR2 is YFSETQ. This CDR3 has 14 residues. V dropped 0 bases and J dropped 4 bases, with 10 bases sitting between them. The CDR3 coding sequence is TGCGCCAGCAGCTTGGAAGGGGGGCCCACTGAAGCTTTCTTT. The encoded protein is CASSLEGGPTEAFF.

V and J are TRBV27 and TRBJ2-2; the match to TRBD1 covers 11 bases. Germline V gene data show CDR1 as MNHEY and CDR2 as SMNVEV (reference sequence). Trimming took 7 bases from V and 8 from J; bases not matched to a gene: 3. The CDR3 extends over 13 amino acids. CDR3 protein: CASTGQGAGELFF. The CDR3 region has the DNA TGTGCCAGCACTGGACAGGGGGCGGGGGAGCTGTTTTTT.

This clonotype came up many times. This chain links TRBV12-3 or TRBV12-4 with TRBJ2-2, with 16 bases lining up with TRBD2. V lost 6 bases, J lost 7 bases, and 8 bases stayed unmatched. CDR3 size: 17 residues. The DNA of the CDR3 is TGTGCCAGCAGGAAAGGGACTAGCGGGGGGGCTATCGGGGAGCTGTTTTTT. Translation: CASRKGTSGGAIGELFF.